What follows is one T cell receptor beta chain and its context. Sequenced by immunoSEQ multiplex PCR; TCRdb stores in-frame clones only, minus some. The table shows 55,000 to 95,000 clones, with about 91% occurring only once. The trim removed 3 bases at V and 1 base at J, leaving 8 bases unmatched. Per the germline V gene, CDR1 is SGHAT and CDR2 is FQNNGV. The CDR3 is made up of 17 amino acids. The data stem from a study of OX40 agonist ivuxolimab in advanced cancers. For the study at large: Patients achieving partial responses numbered three: one hepatocellular carcinoma case and two cutaneous melanoma cases.

At cycle 4 day 1, cycle 7 day 1, and baseline, blood was sampled. This chain connects TRBV11-2 to TRBJ1-3, with 8 bases aligning to TRBD1. This clonotype originated in an adult with an advanced solid tumor such as melanoma, head and neck, liver or kidney cancer. This material consisted of CD4+ or CD8+ T cells sorted from blood, taken in a trial of the OX40 agonist ivuxolimab. The CDR3 region is CASSFTTDRVSGNTIYF. DNA for the CDR3: TGTGCCAGCAGCTTTACCACGGACAGGGTGTCTGGAAACACCATATATTTT.